This TCR beta chain was captured by sequencing in a study of shared clonotypes between healthy human individuals. Naive CD8 isolation took CD45RO-negative cells positively selected for CCR7 and excluded terminally differentiated effector memory CD45RA+ cells. Study-level results: Among non-shared clonotypes, generation probabilities were lower than among those shared by all four donors. Sorted-subset samples were not fully sequenced, rarefaction indicated.

CDR1 is LNHNV, CDR2 YYDKDF, per germline (reference sequence). V gave up 5 bases and J gave up 5 bases; unmatched junction bases: 3. CDR3 size: 12 residues. Clones were read by immunoSEQ multiplex PCR, and TCRdb kept only the in-frame ones, dropping some. This sample yields hundreds of thousands of clones, of which about 96% are seen a single time; roughly 0.1% belongs to the top ten. Points on this clone: Its antigen is undetermined.

This clonotype was sampled from a woman in her twenties or thirties in good health. V usage is TRBV15 and J usage is TRBJ2-7, with 7 bases identical to TRBD1. The sequencing input was naive CD8+ T cells sorted from blood. The CDR3 loop reads CATSVTGDEQYF. In DNA form, the CDR3 reads TGTGCCACCAGCGTTACAGGGGACGAGCAGTACTTC.